These 25 T cell receptor beta chains originate from one sample sequenced in a study of PD-L1 blockade in urothelial cancer (dated by TCRdb to 2015 to 2018). The sample's time point label, decoded: peripheral blood 6 weeks after treatment start. The library was prepared using the immunoSEQ multiplex PCR assay. This is the immuneACCESS table as TCRdb keeps it, with only in-frame sequences that have V and J called. A part of the clones is gone; compared with another copy, unresolved V genes explain less than half, and the rest is unexplained. The sample data list 35,000 to 45,000 clones, and more than 80% of these were observed just once. Together, the top ten hold about 7.3% of the sample. The sample was PBMCs, taken around atezolizumab (anti-PD-L1) treatment. The receptors derive from a man in his 70s with urothelial cancer.

The J gene is TRBJ2-1, the V gene TRBV5-4, with D perhaps TRBD1 (5 bases). The length of the CDR3 is 13 residues. The V and J ends lost 2 bases and 3 bases respectively, with 6 bases between them. Germline V CDR1 and CDR2: SGHNT, YYREEE (reference sequence). The CDR3 loop is CASSFDSYNEQFF. The CDR3 nucleotides are TGTGCCAGCAGCTTCGACAGCTACAATGAGCAGTTCTTC.

The chain links TRBV7-9 to TRBJ2-2; no firm D call. CDR1 and CDR2 (germline): SEHNR, FQNEAQ (reference sequence). Trimming shortened V by 2 bases and J by 6 bases, and 4 bases separated the two germline ends. The CDR3 has 12 amino acids. CDR3 amino acids: CASSLISGELFF. The CDR3 DNA follows: TGTGCCAGCAGCTTAATCTCCGGGGAGCTGTTTTTT.

This chain links TRBV12-2 with TRBJ2-1; the DNA was not compared with TRBD2, the D call given in the table. TRBV12-2 is described as a pseudogene. CDR3 length: 18 amino acids. The CDR3 DNA follows: TGTGCAAGTCGCCCGCAATCGGGACTAGCGGACTCCTACAATGAGCAGTTCTTC. This encodes CASRPQSGLADSYNEQFF.

The chain uses TRBV2 and TRBJ1-2; the D is unclear. This CDR3 spans 13 amino acids. The germline V gene encodes CDR1 SNHLY and CDR2 FYNNEI. The V and J ends lost 2 bases and 2 bases respectively, with 6 bases between them. The CDR3 sequence is CASSEPGNYGYTF. DNA of the CDR3: TGTGCCAGCAGTGAACCAGGCAACTATGGCTACACCTTC.

The chain links TRBV13 to TRBJ2-3, with 8 nucleotides matching TRBD1. The CDR3 extends over 15 amino acids. Unmatched junction bases numbered 9, after V lost 6 bases and J lost 4 bases. Germline lookup yields CDR1 PRHDT and CDR2 FYEKMQ (reference sequence). The chain's CDR3 is CASRVTGGAPDTQYF. The DNA for the CDR3 is TGTGCCAGCAGAGTCACAGGGGGTGCCCCAGATACGCAGTATTTT.

The chain couples TRBV5-1 to TRBJ2-2; 7 positions agree with TRBD1. Germline loops: CDR1 SGHRS, CDR2 YFSETQ. The ends lost 3 bases at V and 2 bases at J; junction bases unmatched: 10. The CDR3 contains 17 residues. CDR3 sequence: CASSWPSDRVNTGELFF. CDR3 DNA sequence: TGCGCCAGCAGCTGGCCAAGCGACAGGGTCAACACCGGGGAGCTGTTTTTT.

The rearrangement links TRBV6-5 to TRBJ2-1; 8 positions agree with TRBD2. The CDR3 runs to 15 residues. The junction had 9 bases not matched to a gene; V was cut back by 2 bases and J by 9 bases. Germline V gene lookup returns CDR1 MNHEY and CDR2 SVGAGI. Written as DNA, the CDR3 is TGTGCCAGCAGTTACATGCCGGGAGGGCCGGGTGAGCAGTTCTTC. Protein product: CASSYMPGGPGEQFF.

CDR3 DNA sequence: TGCGCCAGCAGCTTGGAAGGCGGGAGGGCAGGGGAGACCCAGTACTTC. It translates to CASSLEGGRAGETQYF. V usage is TRBV5-1 and J usage is TRBJ2-5, with 9 bases that match TRBD2. Germline trimming cut 0 bases from V and 5 bases from J; bases unmatched to any gene: 8. The V gene's germline CDR1 is SGHRS and CDR2 YFSETQ. This CDR3 has 16 amino acids.

This chain links TRBV5-1 with TRBJ2-3, with 8 positions matching TRBD2. This CDR3 comprises 16 residues. Germline lookup yields CDR1 SGHRS and CDR2 YFSETQ. Trimming cost V 0 bases and J 0 bases; bases outside gene matches: 3. This CDR3 is CASSLALAASTDTQYF. In DNA form, the CDR3 reads TGCGCCAGCAGCTTGGCACTAGCGGCTAGCACAGATACGCAGTATTTT.

V and J are TRBV28 and TRBJ2-2; 10 positions match TRBD2. The CDR3 totals 15 residues. CDR1 MDHEN and CDR2 SYDVKM come from the germline V gene. With V trimmed by 7 bases and J by 4 bases, 6 bases remained unmatched. The CDR3, as DNA: TGTGCCAGCACTTTTAGCGGGAGGAGCACCGGGGAGCTGTTTTTT. As protein: CASTFSGRSTGELFF.

This clone was found once. V usage is TRBV6-1 and J usage is TRBJ1-1; 7 bases are a match to TRBD1. V trimming: 8 bases; J trimming: 8 bases; junction bases outside the gene matches: 8. The CDR3 runs to 12 residues. Germline V gives CDR1 MNHNS, CDR2 SASEGT. The CDR3 sequence is CASVLWGQEAFF. The CDR3 coding sequence is TGTGCCAGCGTTCTTTGGGGACAGGAAGCTTTCTTT.

The CDR3 loop is CASSPSSGYNEQFF. In DNA form, the CDR3 reads TGTGCCAGCTCACCATCTAGCGGATACAATGAGCAGTTCTTC. V usage is TRBV18 and J usage is TRBJ2-1; 7 bases match TRBD2. Trimming removed 2 bases from V and 4 bases from J; junction bases left unmatched: 2. This CDR3 has 14 amino acids. The V gene's germline CDR1 is KGHSH and CDR2 LQKENI. The full variable domain, in which reference TRBV18 and TRBJ2-1 provide the parts outside the CDR3, is NAGVMQNPRHLVRRRGQEARLRCSPMKGHSHVYWYRQLPEEGLKFMVYLQKENIIDESGMPKERFSAEFPKEGPSILRIQQVVRGDSAAYFCASSPSSGYNEQFFGPGTRLTVL.

This clone was counted a few times. This chain joins TRBV5-1 and TRBJ2-1, with D perhaps matching TRBD1 (6 bases). The CDR3 spans 15 residues. Germline-derived CDR1 and CDR2 are SGHRS and YFSETQ. V lost 2 bases and J lost 4, with 13 bases in between. The CDR3 nucleotides are TGCGCCAGCAGCTTACAGGGCCCTACTTACAATGAGCAGTTCTTC. It specifies CASSLQGPTYNEQFF.

This chain joins TRBV6-6 and TRBJ2-1; D possibly corresponds to TRBD2 (6 bases). CDR1 and CDR2 from the germline V gene are MNHNY and SVGAGI (reference sequence). V was shortened by 2 bases and J by 4 bases, with 12 bases between the two germline ends. The CDR3 runs to 15 residues. The CDR3: CASSYEAGTYNEQFF. The CDR3 region has the DNA TGTGCCAGCAGTTACGAGGCGGGAACATACAATGAGCAGTTCTTC.

This chain joins TRBV11-2 and TRBJ2-1; 7 bases match TRBD2. The V gene's germline CDR1 is SGHAT and CDR2 FQNNGV. The length of the CDR3 is 14 residues. The trim removed 4 bases at V and 4 bases at J, leaving 4 bases unmatched. CDR3 residues: CASSSGLEYNEQFF. CDR3 nucleotide sequence: TGTGCCAGCAGCTCCGGACTAGAATACAATGAGCAGTTCTTC.

V is TRBV29-1 and J is TRBJ1-1; no reliable D call. V lost 3 bases and J 0 bases, leaving 11 bases between the germline ends. The germline CDR1 and CDR2 sequences are SQVTM and ANQGSEA. This CDR3 spans 14 amino acids. The CDR3 spells CSVEDRGMNTEAFF. CDR3 nucleotide sequence: TGCAGCGTTGAGGATCGGGGAATGAACACTGAAGCTTTCTTT.

The table lists this clone with a few counts. V gene TRBV6-1 combines with J gene TRBJ1-5; D possibly corresponds to TRBD1 (6 bases). V was cut by 6 bases and J by 5 bases, with 17 bases left in between. The CDR3 totals 15 residues. Germline CDR1 MNHNS, CDR2 SASEGT. CDR3 protein: CASSPAWTDDQPQHF. CDR3 DNA: TGTGCCAGCAGCCCGGCCTGGACAGATGATCAGCCCCAGCATTTT.

The chain couples TRBV10-3 to TRBJ1-1; D is perhaps TRBD1 (5 bases). CDR3 size: 15 residues. V was cut by 6 bases and J by 1 base, with 15 bases left in between. CDR1 is ENHRY, CDR2 SYGVKD, per germline. CDR3 DNA: TGTGCCATCAGCCCCGCACAGGAGCCGAACACTGAAGCTTTCTTT. This gives the protein CAISPAQEPNTEAFF.

This clone appeared once. This chain uses TRBV9 with TRBJ2-7; TRBD1 agrees at 10 bases. Per the germline V gene, CDR1 is SGDLS and CDR2 is YYNGEE. This CDR3 has 15 amino acids. J gave up 7 bases and V 6 bases, and 13 bases lay outside the gene matches. The CDR3 DNA sequence: TGTGCCAGCACACGCGGGACAGGGGCATTGGGGGAGCAGTACTTC. It yields the protein CASTRGTGALGEQYF.

The chain carries TRBV18 and TRBJ2-2; 8 nucleotides match TRBD1. Germline V lookup: CDR1 KGHSH, CDR2 LQKENI. Unmatched junction bases numbered 9, after V lost 3 bases and J lost 6 bases. CDR3 length: 16 amino acids. The DNA for the CDR3 is TGTGCCAGCTCACCCGTCTTGACAGGGGAATCCGGGGAGCTGTTTTTT. Translated, it gives CASSPVLTGESGELFF.

The chain carries TRBV18 and TRBJ1-2; tentative D call: TRBD1 (6 bases). CDR1 is KGHSH, CDR2 LQKENI, per germline. Trimming took off 3 bases at V and 5 bases at J, with 16 bases between the two ends. This CDR3 has 15 residues. CDR3 DNA sequence: TGTGCCAGCTCACCCCAAGGGGGGGCTTTATATGGCTACACCTTC. Translated, it gives CASSPQGGALYGYTF.

The gene calls are TRBV13 and TRBJ2-7; D may be TRBD2 (6 bases). The CDR3 runs 13 residues. The V gene lost 5 bases and the J gene lost 3 bases, with 11 bases spanning the gap. Germline assignment: CDR1 PRHDT and CDR2 FYEKMQ (reference sequence). The CDR3 sequence is CASSRGVGYEQYF. CDR3 nucleotides: TGTGCCAGCAGCCGCGGGGTCGGCTACGAGCAGTACTTC.

This clone came up once. The rearrangement links TRBV7-6 to TRBJ2-3; tentative D call: TRBD2 (5 bases). CDR1 is SGHVS, CDR2 FNYEAQ, per germline. CDR3 length equals 19 residues. Trimming shortened V by 5 bases and J by 3 bases, and 27 bases separated the two germline ends. The CDR3 protein is CASSPVPLGVSGSTDTQYF. The CDR3 nucleotides are TGTGCCAGCAGCCCCGTCCCCCTGGGAGTAAGTGGCTCGACAGATACGCAGTATTTT.

This sequence joins TRBV13 and TRBJ2-4, with 16 bases lining up with TRBD2. The V segment lost 1 base and the J segment 6 bases; nucleotides outside the gene matches: 6. CDR1 and CDR2 (germline): PRHDT, FYEKMQ (reference sequence). The CDR3 runs to 18 residues. The CDR3 loop is CASSLEGLAGGGGNIQYF. In DNA form, the CDR3 reads TGTGCCAGCAGCTTAGAGGGACTAGCGGGAGGGGGCGGAAACATTCAGTACTTC.

The chain employs TRBV6-9 and TRBJ1-2; 8 bases are shared with TRBD1. V gave up 2 bases and J gave up 8 bases; unmatched junction bases: 7. The CDR3 sequence is 14 residues long. The germline V gene encodes CDR1 MNHGY and CDR2 SVAAGI. The CDR3 loop is CASSYPDRVEGYTF. The DNA for the CDR3 is TGTGCCAGCAGTTATCCGGACAGGGTAGAGGGCTACACCTTC.